Sequencing of this TCR beta chain was carried out in a study of PD-1 blockade in classical Hodgkin lymphoma. The method was immunoSEQ multiplex PCR; TCRdb's version includes in-frame clones alone and lacks a portion of them. The data contain around 41,000 clones, approximately 72% of them singletons. Every patient had relapsed following autologous stem cell transplantation, and cohorts differed in brentuximab vedotin exposure. A single count supports this clone. Additional DNA sequences in this sample encode the identical CDR3. The CDR3 length is 15 residues. V lost 5 bases, J lost 0 bases, and 14 bases lay in between. Germline CDR1 SGDLS, CDR2 YYNGEE.

The specimen comprised peripheral blood mononuclear cells (PBMCs), sampled before the second cycle of nivolumab. The genes are TRBV9 and TRBJ1-2; D might be TRBD1 (5 bases). The receptor's source is a human donor with classical Hodgkin lymphoma. CDR3 DNA sequence: TGTGCCAGCAGTGCCGGGACCGGAGCTAACTATGGCTACACCTTC. Translation gives CASSAGTGANYGYTF.